This note documents a single TCR beta chain sequence. The protocol was immunoSEQ multiplex PCR, while the TCRdb copy is restricted to in-frame clones and leaves out a portion. The sample contains 30,000 to 45,000 clones, roughly 87% of which appear only once. These data come from a study of OX40 agonist ivuxolimab in advanced cancers. In the study overall: The study enrolled dose-escalation patients with hepatocellular carcinoma, melanoma, renal cell or head and neck cancer.

The CDR3 consists of 16 residues. Trimming cost V 5 bases and J 6 bases, with 22 bases left between them. Germline assignment: CDR1 SEHNR and CDR2 FQNEAQ (reference sequence). The material was CD4+ or CD8+ T cells sorted from blood, obtained in a trial of the OX40 agonist ivuxolimab. This rearrangement joins TRBV7-9 to TRBJ1-1; D not certain. The TCR was taken from an adult with an advanced solid tumor such as melanoma, head and neck, liver or kidney cancer. The DNA of the CDR3 is TGTGCCAGCAGCGAGTTCTGGGGAGTCCCATACGCTGAAGCTTTCTTT. As protein: CASSEFWGVPYAEAFF.